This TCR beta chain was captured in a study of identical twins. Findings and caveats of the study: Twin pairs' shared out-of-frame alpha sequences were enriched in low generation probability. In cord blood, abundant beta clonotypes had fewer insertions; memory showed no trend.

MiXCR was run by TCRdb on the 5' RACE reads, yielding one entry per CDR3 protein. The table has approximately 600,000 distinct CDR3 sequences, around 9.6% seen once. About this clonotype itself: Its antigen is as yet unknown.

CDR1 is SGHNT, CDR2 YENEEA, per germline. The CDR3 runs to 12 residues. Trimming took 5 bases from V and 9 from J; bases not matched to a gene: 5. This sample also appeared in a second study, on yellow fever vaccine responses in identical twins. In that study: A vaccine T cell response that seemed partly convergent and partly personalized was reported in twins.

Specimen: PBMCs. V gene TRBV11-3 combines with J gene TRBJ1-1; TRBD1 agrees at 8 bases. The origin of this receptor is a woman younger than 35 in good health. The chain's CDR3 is CASSDRGGQAFF. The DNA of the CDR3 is TGTGCCAGCAGCGACAGGGGTGGGCAAGCTTTCTTT.